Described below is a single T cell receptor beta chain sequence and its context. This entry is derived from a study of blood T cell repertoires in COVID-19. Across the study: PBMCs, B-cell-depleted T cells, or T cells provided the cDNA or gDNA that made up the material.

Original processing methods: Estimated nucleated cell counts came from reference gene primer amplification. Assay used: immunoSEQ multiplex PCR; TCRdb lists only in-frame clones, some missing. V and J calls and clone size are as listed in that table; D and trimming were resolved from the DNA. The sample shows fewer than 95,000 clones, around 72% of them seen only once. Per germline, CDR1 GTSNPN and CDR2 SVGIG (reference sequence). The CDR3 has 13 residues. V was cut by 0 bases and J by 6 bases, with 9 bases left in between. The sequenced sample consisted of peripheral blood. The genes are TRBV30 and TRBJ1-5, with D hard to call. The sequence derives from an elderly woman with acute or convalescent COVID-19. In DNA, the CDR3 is TGTGCCTGGAGTGTAAGGAGCGGTCAGCCCCAGCATTTT. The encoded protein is CAWSVRSGQPQHF.